A single count supports the clone carrying this TCR beta chain. This same CDR3 is encoded by further DNA sequences in the sample. Between the trimmed V and J ends, which lost 1 base and 3 bases, there was a span of 5 bases. CDR1 and CDR2 from the germline V gene are SGHTA and FQGNSA. The CDR3 sequence is 13 residues long. This entry belongs to a study of shared T cell receptors in the human thymus. Data came from immunoSEQ multiplex PCR; TCRdb stores just in-frame clones and leaves some out. The repertoire holds 700,000 to 750,000 clones, approximately 83% seen once, with around 0.0099% in the top ten. The same data also contributed to another study, on human thymus T cells. That paper states: Having surgery to correct congenital heart defects, healthy Finnish infants acted as the donors. Thymic tissue was derived from resections collected during corrective heart surgery. V and J genes seemed to be used with bias in thymic and blood repertoires.

The TCR originated in a girl under three years old with a congenital heart defect. What was sequenced was thymocytes. The rearrangement links TRBV7-2 to TRBJ2-3; a weak D match, TRBD2 (5 bases). In DNA, the CDR3 is TGTGCCAGCAGCTTAGGAGGGACAGATACGCAGTATTTT. Protein sequence: CASSLGGTDTQYF.